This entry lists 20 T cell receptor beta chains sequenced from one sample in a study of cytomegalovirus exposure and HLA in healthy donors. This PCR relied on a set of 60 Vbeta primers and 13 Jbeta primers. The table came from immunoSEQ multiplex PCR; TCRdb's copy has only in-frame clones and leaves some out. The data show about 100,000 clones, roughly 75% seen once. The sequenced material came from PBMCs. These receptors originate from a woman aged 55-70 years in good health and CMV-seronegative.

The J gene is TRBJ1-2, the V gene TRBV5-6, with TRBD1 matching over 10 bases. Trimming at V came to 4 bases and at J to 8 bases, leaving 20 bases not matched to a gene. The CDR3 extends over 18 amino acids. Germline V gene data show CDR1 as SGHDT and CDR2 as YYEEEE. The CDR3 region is CASSPAWGQGSSGEGYTF. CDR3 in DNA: TGTGCCAGCAGCCCGGCCTGGGGACAGGGGAGTTCTGGCGAAGGCTACACCTTC.

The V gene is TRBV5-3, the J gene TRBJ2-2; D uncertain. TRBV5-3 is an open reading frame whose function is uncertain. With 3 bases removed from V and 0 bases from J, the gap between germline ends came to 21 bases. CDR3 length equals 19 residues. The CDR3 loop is CARSYLPPTSLANTGELFF. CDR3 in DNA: TGTGCCAGAAGCTACCTCCCTCCAACGAGCCTAGCGAACACCGGGGAGCTGTTTTTT.

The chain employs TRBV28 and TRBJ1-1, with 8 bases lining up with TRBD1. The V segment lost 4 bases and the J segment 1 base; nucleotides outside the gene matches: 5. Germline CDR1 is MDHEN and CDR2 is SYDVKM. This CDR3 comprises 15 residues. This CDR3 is CASSSPGQGNTEAFF. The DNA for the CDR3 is TGTGCCAGCAGTTCCCCAGGACAGGGGAACACTGAAGCTTTCTTT.

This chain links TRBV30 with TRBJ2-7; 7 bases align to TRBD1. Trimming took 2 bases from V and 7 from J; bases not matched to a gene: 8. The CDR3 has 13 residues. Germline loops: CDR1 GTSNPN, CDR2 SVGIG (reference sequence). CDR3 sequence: CAWSQQGRGEQYF. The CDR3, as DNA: TGTGCCTGGAGTCAACAGGGGCGTGGGGAGCAGTACTTC.

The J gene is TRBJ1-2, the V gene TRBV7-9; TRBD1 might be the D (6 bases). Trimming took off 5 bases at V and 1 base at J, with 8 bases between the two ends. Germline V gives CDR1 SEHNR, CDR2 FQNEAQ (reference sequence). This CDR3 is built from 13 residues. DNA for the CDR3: TGTGCCAGCAGCCCAGGGGATAACTATGGCTACACCTTC. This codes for CASSPGDNYGYTF.

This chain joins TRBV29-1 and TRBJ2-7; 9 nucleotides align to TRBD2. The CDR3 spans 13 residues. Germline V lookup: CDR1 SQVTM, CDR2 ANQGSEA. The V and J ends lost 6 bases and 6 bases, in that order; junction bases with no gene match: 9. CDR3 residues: CSVGRGGAGEQYF. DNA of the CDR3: TGCAGCGTGGGGCGGGGGGGTGCCGGCGAGCAGTACTTC.

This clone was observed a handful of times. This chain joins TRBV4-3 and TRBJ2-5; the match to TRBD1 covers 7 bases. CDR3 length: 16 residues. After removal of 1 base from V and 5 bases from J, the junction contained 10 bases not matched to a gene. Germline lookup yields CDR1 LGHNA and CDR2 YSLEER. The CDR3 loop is CASSQGITGEWETQYF. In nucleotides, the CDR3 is TGCGCCAGCAGCCAAGGAATAACAGGGGAATGGGAGACCCAGTACTTC.

CDR3 amino acids: CASSLPAQGQETQYF. CDR3 in DNA: TGTGCCAGCAGTTTGCCCGCGCAGGGCCAAGAGACCCAGTACTTC. The chain employs TRBV28 and TRBJ2-5; TRBD1 might be the D (5 bases). The CDR3 totals 15 residues. CDR1 is MDHEN and CDR2 is SYDVKM in the germline V gene. Trimming removed 3 bases from V and 1 base from J, with 12 bases in between.

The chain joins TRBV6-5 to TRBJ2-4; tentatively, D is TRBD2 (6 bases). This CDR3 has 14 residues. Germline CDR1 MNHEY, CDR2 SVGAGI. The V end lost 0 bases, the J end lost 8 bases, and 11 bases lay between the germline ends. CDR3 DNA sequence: TGTGCCAGCAGTTACTCGGGACGGAGGGACATTCAGTACTTC. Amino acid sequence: CASSYSGRRDIQYF.

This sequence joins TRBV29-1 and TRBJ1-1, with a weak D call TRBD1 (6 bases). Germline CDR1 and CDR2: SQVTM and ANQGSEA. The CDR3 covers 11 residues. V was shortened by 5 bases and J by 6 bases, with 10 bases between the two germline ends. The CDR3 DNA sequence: TGCAGCGTTTCCGGGACATCTGAAGCTTTCTTT. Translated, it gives CSVSGTSEAFF.

Here the CDR3 reads CASSPGLAVSLYNEQFF. CDR3 sequence (DNA): TGCGCCAGCAGCCCTGGACTAGCGGTTAGCCTCTACAATGAGCAGTTCTTC. The chain has TRBV4-1 and TRBJ2-1; 10 bases fit TRBD2. This CDR3 has 17 residues. The junction had 9 bases not matched to a gene; V was cut back by 4 bases and J by 3 bases. Germline CDR1 reads MGHRA; CDR2 reads YSYEKL.

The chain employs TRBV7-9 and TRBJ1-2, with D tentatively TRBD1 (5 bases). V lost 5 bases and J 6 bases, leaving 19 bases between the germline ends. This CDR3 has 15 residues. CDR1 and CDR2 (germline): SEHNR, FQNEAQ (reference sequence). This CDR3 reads CASSAYRGGYHGYTF. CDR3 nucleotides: TGTGCCAGCAGCGCTTACCGCGGGGGGTATCATGGCTACACCTTC. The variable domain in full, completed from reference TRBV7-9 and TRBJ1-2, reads DTGVSQNPRHKITKRGQNVTFRCDPISEHNRLYWYRQTLGQGPEFLTYFQNEAQLEKSRLLSDRFSAERPKGSFSTLEIQRTEQGDSAMYLCASSAYRGGYHGYTFGSGTRLTVV.

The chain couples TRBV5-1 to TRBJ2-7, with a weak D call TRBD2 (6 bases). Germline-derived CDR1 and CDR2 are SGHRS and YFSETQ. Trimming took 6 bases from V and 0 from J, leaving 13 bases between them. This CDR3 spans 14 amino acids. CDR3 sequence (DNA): TGCGCCAGCAAAGGCGGGACTGTCTCCTACGAGCAGTACTTC. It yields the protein CASKGGTVSYEQYF.

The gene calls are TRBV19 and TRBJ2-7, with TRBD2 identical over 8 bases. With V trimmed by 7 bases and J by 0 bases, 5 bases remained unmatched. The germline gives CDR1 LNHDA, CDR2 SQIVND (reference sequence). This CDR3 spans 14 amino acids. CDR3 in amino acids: CASTHGGDSYEQYF. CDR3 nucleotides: TGTGCCAGTACCCACGGGGGGGACTCCTACGAGCAGTACTTC.

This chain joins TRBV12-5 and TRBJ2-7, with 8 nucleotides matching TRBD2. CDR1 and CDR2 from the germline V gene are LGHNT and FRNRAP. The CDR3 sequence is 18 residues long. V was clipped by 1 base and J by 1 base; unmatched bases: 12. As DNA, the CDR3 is TGTGCTAGTGGTTTGGCCCCCTGGGGGCGGGAGGTTTCCTACGAGCAGTACTTC. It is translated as CASGLAPWGREVSYEQYF.

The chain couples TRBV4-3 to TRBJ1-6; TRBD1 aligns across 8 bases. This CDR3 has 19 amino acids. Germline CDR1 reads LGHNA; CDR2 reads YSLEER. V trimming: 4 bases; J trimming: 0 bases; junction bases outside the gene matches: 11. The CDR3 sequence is CASSPNGDRRSSYNSPLHF. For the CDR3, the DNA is TGCGCCAGCAGCCCAAACGGGGACAGGAGGAGCTCCTATAATTCACCCCTCCACTTT.

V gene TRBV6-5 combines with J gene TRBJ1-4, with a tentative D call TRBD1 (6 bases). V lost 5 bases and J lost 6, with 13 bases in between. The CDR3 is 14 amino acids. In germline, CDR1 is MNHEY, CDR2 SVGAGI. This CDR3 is CASSRQAPYEKLFF. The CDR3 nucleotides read TGTGCCAGCAGTAGACAGGCACCATATGAAAAACTGTTTTTT.

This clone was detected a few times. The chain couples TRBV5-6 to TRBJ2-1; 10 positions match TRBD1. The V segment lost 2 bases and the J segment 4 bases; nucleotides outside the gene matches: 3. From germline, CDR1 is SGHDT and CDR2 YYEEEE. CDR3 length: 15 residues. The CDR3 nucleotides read TGTGCCAGCAGCTTCGGACAGGGGGGTTACAATGAGCAGTTCTTC. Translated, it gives CASSFGQGGYNEQFF.

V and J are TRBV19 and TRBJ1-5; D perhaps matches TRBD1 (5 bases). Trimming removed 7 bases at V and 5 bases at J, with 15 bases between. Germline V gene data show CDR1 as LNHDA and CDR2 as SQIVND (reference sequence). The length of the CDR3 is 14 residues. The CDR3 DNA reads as TGTGCCAGTATGAGCAGGGAATTACATCAGCCCCAGCATTTT. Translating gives CASMSRELHQPQHF. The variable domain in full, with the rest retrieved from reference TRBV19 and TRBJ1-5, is DGGITQSPKYLFRKEGQNVTLSCEQNLNHDAMYWYRQDPGQGLRLIYYSQIVNDFQKGDIAEGYSVSREKKESFPLTVTSAQKNPTAFYLCASMSRELHQPQHFGDGTRLSIL.

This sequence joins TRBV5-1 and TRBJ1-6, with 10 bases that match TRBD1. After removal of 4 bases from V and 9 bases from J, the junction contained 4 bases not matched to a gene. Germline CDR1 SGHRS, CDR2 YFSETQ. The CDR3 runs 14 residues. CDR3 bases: TGCGCCAGCAGCACCGGGACAGGGGTTTCACCCCTCCACTTT. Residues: CASSTGTGVSPLHF.